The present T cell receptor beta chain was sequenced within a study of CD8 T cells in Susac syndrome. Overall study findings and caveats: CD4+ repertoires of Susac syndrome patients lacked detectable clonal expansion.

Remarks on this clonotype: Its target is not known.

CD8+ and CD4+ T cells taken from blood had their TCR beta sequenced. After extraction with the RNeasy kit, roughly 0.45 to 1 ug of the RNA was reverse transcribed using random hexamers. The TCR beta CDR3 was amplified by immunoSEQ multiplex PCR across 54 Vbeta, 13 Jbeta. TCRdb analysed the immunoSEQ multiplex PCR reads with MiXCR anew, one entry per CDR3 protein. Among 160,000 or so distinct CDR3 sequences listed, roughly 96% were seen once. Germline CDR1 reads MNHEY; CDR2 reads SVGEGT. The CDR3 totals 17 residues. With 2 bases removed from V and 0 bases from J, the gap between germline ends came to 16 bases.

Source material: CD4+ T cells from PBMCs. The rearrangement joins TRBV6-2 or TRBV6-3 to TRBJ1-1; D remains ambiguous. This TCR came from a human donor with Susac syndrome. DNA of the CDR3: TGTGCCAGCAGTTACGGGGAACAGACCCGCATGAACACTGAAGCTTTCTTT. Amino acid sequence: CASSYGEQTRMNTEAFF.